In this sample, the clone carrying this T cell receptor beta chain turned up once. As handled by the study authors: Nucleated cell counts were estimated from reference gene primer amplification. Method: immunoSEQ multiplex PCR; TCRdb's copy keeps in-frame clones and lacks some. V and J calls and clone size are copied from that table; D and trimming were computed from the DNA. This table has roughly 250,000 clones, over 75% appearing once. V gave up 0 bases and J gave up 0 bases; unmatched junction bases: 3. The CDR3 contains 17 residues. Germline CDR1 reads SGHNT; CDR2 reads YENEEA. This sample was taken from a study of blood T cell repertoires in COVID-19.

The chain joins TRBV11-3 to TRBJ2-1, with 9 bases fitting TRBD2. The sequenced sample consisted of peripheral blood. This sequence was found in a woman between 35 and 50 years old who had recovered from COVID-19. The CDR3 DNA reads TGTGCCAGCAGCTTAGACGGGACTAGCTTCTCCTACAATGAGCAGTTCTTC. This translates into CASSLDGTSFSYNEQFF. Filled out from reference TRBV11-3 and TRBJ2-1, the complete variable domain reads EAGVVQSPRYKIIEKKQPVAFWCNPISGHNTLYWYLQNLGQGPELLIRYENEEAVDDSQLPKDRFSAERLKGVDSTLKIQPAELGDSAVYLCASSLDGTSFSYNEQFFGPGTRLTVL.